Shown below are 20 T cell receptor beta chains from a single sample sequenced in a study of shared clonotypes between healthy human individuals. CD45RO-negative, CCR7-selected cells formed the naive CD8 fraction, which excluded terminally differentiated effector memory CD45RA+ cells. Clones were read by immunoSEQ multiplex PCR, and TCRdb kept only the in-frame ones, dropping some. The sample includes roughly 570,000 clones, roughly 98% of them seen just once. The sample taken for sequencing was naive CD8+ T cells sorted from blood. The receptors were sampled from a man in his thirties or forties in good health.

The rearrangement joins TRBV30 to TRBJ1-5; D is unresolved. The length of the CDR3 is 15 residues. The V end was cut by 0 bases, the J end by 3 bases, with 12 bases between. Germline V gene data show CDR1 as GTSNPN and CDR2 as SVGIG (reference sequence). The DNA of the CDR3 is TGTGCCTGGAGTGTACCGGGGAGGGTCAATCAGCCCCAGCATTTT. This codes for CAWSVPGRVNQPQHF.

The V call is TRBV6-4, the J call TRBJ1-3; no clear D. The CDR3 sequence is 12 residues long. Germline V gene sequence: CDR1 MRHNA, CDR2 SNTAGT. V was cut by 8 bases and J by 10 bases, with 15 bases left in between. For the CDR3, the DNA is TGTGCCAGCGGTGGGGTCGATGGTACCATATATTTT. As protein: CASGGVDGTIYF.

The chain carries TRBV5-1 and TRBJ2-3, with 11 positions matching TRBD2. Germline V lookup: CDR1 SGHRS, CDR2 YFSETQ. V was clipped by 0 bases and J by 4 bases; unmatched bases: 13. The CDR3 extends over 19 amino acids. CDR3 in DNA: TGCGCCAGCAGCTTGGAGGTGACTAGCGGGACCAATTACCCAGATACGCAGTATTTT. Protein sequence: CASSLEVTSGTNYPDTQYF.

This clone was counted once. V and J are TRBV13 and TRBJ2-7, with D unresolved. V was pared by 5 bases and J by 5 bases, with 7 bases between. Per germline, CDR1 PRHDT and CDR2 FYEKMQ (reference sequence). The CDR3 runs to 11 residues. This CDR3 reads CASSLSHEQYF. DNA of the CDR3: TGTGCCAGCAGCCTTTCCCACGAGCAGTACTTC. The full variable domain, in which reference TRBV13 and TRBJ2-7 provide the parts outside the CDR3, is AAGVIQSPRHLIKEKRETATLKCYPIPRHDTVYWYQQGPGQDPQFLISFYEKMQSDKGSIPDRFSAQQFSDYHSELNMSSLELGDSALYFCASSLSHEQYFGPGTRLTVT.

This chain joins TRBV10-2 and TRBJ2-7, with D maybe TRBD2 (6 bases). CDR3 size: 14 residues. Trimming pared 2 bases from V and 6 bases from J, leaving 14 bases between. Looked up from germline, CDR1 is WSHSY and CDR2 is SAAADI. CDR3 protein: CASSETSGRGEQYF. CDR3 nucleotide sequence: TGCGCCAGCAGTGAGACAAGCGGGCGGGGCGAGCAGTACTTC.

The genes are TRBV5-4 and TRBJ2-1; a possible D gene is TRBD1 (7 bases). V gave up 3 bases and J gave up 6 bases, with 13 bases separating them. The germline V gene encodes CDR1 SGHNT and CDR2 YYREEE (reference sequence). This CDR3 region has 14 residues. CDR3: CASSYAGQSNEQFF. CDR3 DNA sequence: TGTGCCAGCAGCTATGCGGGACAGTCCAATGAGCAGTTCTTC.

This chain's CDR3 is CASSPPNSMDGYTF. CDR3 bases: TGTGCCAGCAGCCCGCCTAATTCCATGGATGGCTACACCTTC. V gene TRBV7-9 combines with J gene TRBJ1-2; D not certain. The CDR3 consists of 14 residues. Germline values: CDR1 SEHNR, CDR2 FQNEAQ (reference sequence). Trimming removed 5 bases at V and 6 bases at J, with 16 bases between.

The chain recombines TRBV29-1 with TRBJ1-2; no firm D call. This CDR3 has 13 amino acids. The germline V and J ends were trimmed by 6 bases and 4 bases, with 15 bases remaining between them. The V gene's germline CDR1 is SQVTM and CDR2 ANQGSEA. The CDR3 loop is CSVPAATGYGYTF. The DNA for the CDR3 is TGCAGCGTCCCAGCAGCTACGGGCTATGGCTACACCTTC.

The gene calls are TRBV11-2 and TRBJ2-2, with TRBD2 matching over 8 bases. The CDR3 is 16 residues long. V dropped 11 bases and J dropped 6; count of bases not matched to a gene: 17. Germline CDR1 is SGHAT and CDR2 is FQNNGV. Here the CDR3 reads CASHDISGSSAGELFF. In DNA form, the CDR3 reads TGTGCCTCTCATGACATAAGCGGGAGTTCGGCCGGGGAGCTGTTTTTT. The full variable domain, in which reference TRBV11-2 and TRBJ2-2 provide the parts outside the CDR3, is EAGVAQSPRYKIIEKRQSVAFWCNPISGHATLYWYQQILGQGPKLLIQFQNNGVVDDSQLPKDRFSAERLKGVDSTLKIQPAKLEDSAVYLCASHDISGSSAGELFFGEGSRLTVL.

This chain uses TRBV9 with TRBJ2-7, with 9 bases aligning to TRBD2. V dropped 2 bases and J dropped 2; count of bases not matched to a gene: 5. This CDR3 is built from 15 residues. Germline CDR1 and CDR2: SGDLS and YYNGEE. The CDR3 is CASSVTSGTTYEQYF. The CDR3 nucleotides read TGTGCCAGCAGCGTGACTAGCGGAACGACCTACGAGCAGTACTTC.

Comments on this clone: The same CDR3 also results from other DNA sequences found in this sample. The DNA of the CDR3 is TGTGCCAGCAGTTACGGGGGGAACACTGAAGCTTTCTTT. It is translated as CASSYGGNTEAFF. The chain has TRBV6-5 and TRBJ1-1; TRBD1 might be the D (5 bases). CDR1 is MNHEY, CDR2 SVGAGI, per germline. V gave up 2 bases and J gave up 1 base, with 5 bases separating them. CDR3 length equals 13 residues.

This chain joins TRBV11-3 and TRBJ2-3, with D perhaps matching TRBD2 (6 bases). CDR3 size: 16 residues. Germline V gene sequence: CDR1 SGHNT, CDR2 YENEEA. V was trimmed by 4 bases and J by 2 bases, leaving 16 bases between them. The CDR3 bases are TGTGCCAGCAGCTCCGGGGGTAGCGGATACACAGATACGCAGTATTTT. It encodes CASSSGGSGYTDTQYF.

The rearrangement joins TRBV19 to TRBJ2-1; D unclear. Germline lookup yields CDR1 LNHDA and CDR2 SQIVND (reference sequence). The CDR3 loop spans 12 amino acids. V was cut by 8 bases and J by 4 bases, with 9 bases left in between. In DNA, the CDR3 is TGTGCCAGTGGGCAAGCTTACAATGAGCAGTTCTTC. Translated: CASGQAYNEQFF.

This clone showed up just once. V and J are TRBV19 and TRBJ1-1, with D possibly being TRBD1 (5 bases). Germline loops: CDR1 LNHDA, CDR2 SQIVND (reference sequence). CDR3 length: 12 amino acids. CDR3 sequence reads: CGTSGKDTEAFF. Here the CDR3 DNA reads TGTGGAACCTCAGGGAAGGACACTGAAGCTTTCTTT.

The chain has TRBV7-2 and TRBJ2-1; tentatively, D is TRBD1 (5 bases). V lost 5 bases and J lost 6, with 29 bases in between. The CDR3 runs to 19 residues. The germline V gene has CDR1 SGHTA and CDR2 FQGNSA. The CDR3 loop is CASSLESSRVAYRVNEQFF. CDR3 DNA: TGTGCCAGCAGCCTAGAAAGCAGCAGGGTCGCTTATAGGGTCAATGAGCAGTTCTTC.

V gene TRBV7-9 combines with J gene TRBJ2-7, with a tentative D call TRBD1 (6 bases). V shed 2 bases and J shed 0 bases, with 20 bases lying between them. This CDR3 spans 18 amino acids. Germline V gene lookup returns CDR1 SEHNR and CDR2 FQNEAQ (reference sequence). The CDR3 nucleotides are TGTGCCAGCAGCTTATCCCCGGGGACACCCAGTACCTCCTACGAGCAGTACTTC. This encodes CASSLSPGTPSTSYEQYF.

On this clone itself: This CDR3 is missing its conserved last phenylalanine or tryptophan, likely due to a read error. The DNA is omitted, as the CDR3 cannot be located on it reliably, and the CDR3 follows TCRdb's listing. The V call is TRBV21-1, the J call TRBJ2-7. TRBV21-1 counts as a pseudogene. From its first to its last residue, the CDR3 has 8 amino acids. CDR3 sequence: CASSKGPP.

As concerns this clone: The sample contains more than one DNA sequence encoding this CDR3. This sequence joins TRBV6-5 and TRBJ2-1; D is unclear. Germline lookup yields CDR1 MNHEY and CDR2 SVGAGI. Trimming took 2 bases from V and 7 from J, leaving 9 bases between them. The CDR3 has 13 amino acids. In nucleotides, the CDR3 is TGTGCCAGCAGTTACGGCGGACCAAATGAGCAGTTCTTC. It codes for CASSYGGPNEQFF.

V and J are TRBV11-2 and TRBJ2-1; 7 positions agree with TRBD2. The V gene end was trimmed by 3 bases and the J gene end by 0 bases; junction bases not matched to a gene: 5. CDR1 is SGHAT, CDR2 FQNNGV, per germline. The CDR3 has 16 amino acids. CDR3: CASSFIRGSSYNEQFF. The CDR3 nucleotides are TGTGCCAGCAGCTTTATTCGCGGGAGCTCCTACAATGAGCAGTTCTTC.

The rearrangement joins TRBV27 to TRBJ2-7; 8 bases fit TRBD1. The CDR3 contains 17 residues. Germline V gives CDR1 MNHEY, CDR2 SMNVEV (reference sequence). V trimming: 3 bases; J trimming: 4 bases; junction bases outside the gene matches: 14. CDR3 protein: CASSLIPSPGQVYEQYF. The CDR3 nucleotides are TGTGCCAGCAGTTTGATACCATCCCCGGGACAGGTTTACGAGCAGTACTTC.